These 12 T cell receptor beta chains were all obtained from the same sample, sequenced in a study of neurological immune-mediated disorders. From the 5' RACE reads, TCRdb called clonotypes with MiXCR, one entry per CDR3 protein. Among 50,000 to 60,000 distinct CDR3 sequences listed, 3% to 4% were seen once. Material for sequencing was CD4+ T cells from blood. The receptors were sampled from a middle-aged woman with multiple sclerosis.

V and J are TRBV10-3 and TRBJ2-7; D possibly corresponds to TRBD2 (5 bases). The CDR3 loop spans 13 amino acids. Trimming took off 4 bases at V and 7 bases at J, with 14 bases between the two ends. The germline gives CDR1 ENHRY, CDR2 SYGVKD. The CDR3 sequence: CAISAGGPAEQYF. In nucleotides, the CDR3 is TGTGCCATCAGTGCCGGCGGGCCCGCAGAGCAGTACTTC.

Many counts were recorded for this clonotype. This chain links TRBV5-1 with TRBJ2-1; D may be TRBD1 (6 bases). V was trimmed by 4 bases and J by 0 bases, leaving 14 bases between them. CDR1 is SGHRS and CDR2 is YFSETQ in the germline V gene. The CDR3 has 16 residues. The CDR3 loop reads CASSPETGGSYNEQFF. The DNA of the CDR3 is TGCGCCAGCAGCCCCGAGACAGGAGGCTCCTACAATGAGCAGTTCTTC.

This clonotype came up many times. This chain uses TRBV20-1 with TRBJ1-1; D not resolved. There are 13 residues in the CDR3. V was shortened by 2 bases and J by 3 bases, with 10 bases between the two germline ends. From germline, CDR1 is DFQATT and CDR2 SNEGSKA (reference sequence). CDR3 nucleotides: TGCAGTGCTAGAAAAGGTAGGGACACTGAAGCTTTCTTT. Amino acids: CSARKGRDTEAFF.

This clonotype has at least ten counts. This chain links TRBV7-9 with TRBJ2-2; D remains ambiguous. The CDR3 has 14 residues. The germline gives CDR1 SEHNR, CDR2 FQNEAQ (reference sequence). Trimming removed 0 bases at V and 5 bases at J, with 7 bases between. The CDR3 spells CASSLAPRTGELFF. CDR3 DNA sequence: TGTGCCAGCAGCTTAGCGCCGAGAACCGGGGAGCTGTTTTTT.

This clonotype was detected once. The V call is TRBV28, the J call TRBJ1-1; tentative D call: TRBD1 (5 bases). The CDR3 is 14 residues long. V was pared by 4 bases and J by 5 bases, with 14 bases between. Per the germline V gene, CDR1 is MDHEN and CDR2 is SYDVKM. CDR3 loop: CASSYGARATEAFF. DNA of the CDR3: TGTGCCAGCAGTTACGGGGCCAGGGCAACTGAAGCTTTCTTT.

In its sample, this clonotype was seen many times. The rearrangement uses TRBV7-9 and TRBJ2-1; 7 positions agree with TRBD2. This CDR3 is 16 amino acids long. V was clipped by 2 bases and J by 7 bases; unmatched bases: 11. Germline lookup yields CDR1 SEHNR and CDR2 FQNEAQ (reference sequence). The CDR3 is CASSLSLSGVINEQFF. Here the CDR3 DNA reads TGTGCCAGCAGCTTAAGCCTCAGCGGGGTTATAAATGAGCAGTTCTTC.

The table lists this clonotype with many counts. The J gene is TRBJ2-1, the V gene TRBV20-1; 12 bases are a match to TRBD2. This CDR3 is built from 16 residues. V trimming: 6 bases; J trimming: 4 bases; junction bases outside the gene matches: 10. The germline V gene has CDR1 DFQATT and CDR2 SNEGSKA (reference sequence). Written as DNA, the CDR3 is TGCAGTGCCTCGGCCCTAGCGGGGGGGAGATACAATGAGCAGTTCTTC. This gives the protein CSASALAGGRYNEQFF.

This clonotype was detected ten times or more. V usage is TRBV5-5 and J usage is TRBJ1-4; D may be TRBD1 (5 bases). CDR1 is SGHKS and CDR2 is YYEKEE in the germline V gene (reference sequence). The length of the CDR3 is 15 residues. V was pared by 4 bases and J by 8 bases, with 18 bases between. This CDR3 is CASSQTGTSGEKLFF. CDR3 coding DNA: TGTGCCAGCAGCCAAACGGGGACCAGTGGGGAAAAACTGTTTTTT.

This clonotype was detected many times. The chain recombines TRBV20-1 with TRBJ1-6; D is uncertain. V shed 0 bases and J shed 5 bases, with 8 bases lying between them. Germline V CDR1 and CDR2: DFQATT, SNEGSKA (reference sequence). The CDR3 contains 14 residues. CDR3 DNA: TGCAGTGCTAGAGATTGGGGAAATAATTCACCCCTCCACTTT. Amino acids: CSARDWGNNSPLHF.

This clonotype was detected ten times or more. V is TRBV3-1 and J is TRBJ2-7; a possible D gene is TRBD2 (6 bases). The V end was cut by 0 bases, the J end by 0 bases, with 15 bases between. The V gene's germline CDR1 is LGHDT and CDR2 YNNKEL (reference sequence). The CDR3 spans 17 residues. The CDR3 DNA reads TGTGCCAGCAGCCAAGAGATTGTAGCGGAAAGCTCCTACGAGCAGTACTTC. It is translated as CASSQEIVAESSYEQYF.

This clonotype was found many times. CDR3 bases: TGTGCCGCAGAAGGGGGTGACTATGGCTACACCTTC. This codes for CAAEGGDYGYTF. This sequence joins TRBV10-3 and TRBJ1-2; D is perhaps TRBD1 (6 bases). The germline V gene has CDR1 ENHRY and CDR2 SYGVKD. V was pared by 11 bases and J by 3 bases, with 13 bases between. The CDR3 consists of 12 residues.

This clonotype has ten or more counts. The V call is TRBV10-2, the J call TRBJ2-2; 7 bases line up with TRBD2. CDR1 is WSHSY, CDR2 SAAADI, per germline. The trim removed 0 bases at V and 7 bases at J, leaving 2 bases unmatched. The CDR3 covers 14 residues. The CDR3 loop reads CASSESRGDGELFF. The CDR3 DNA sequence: TGCGCCAGCAGTGAGTCTCGGGGGGACGGGGAGCTGTTTTTT.